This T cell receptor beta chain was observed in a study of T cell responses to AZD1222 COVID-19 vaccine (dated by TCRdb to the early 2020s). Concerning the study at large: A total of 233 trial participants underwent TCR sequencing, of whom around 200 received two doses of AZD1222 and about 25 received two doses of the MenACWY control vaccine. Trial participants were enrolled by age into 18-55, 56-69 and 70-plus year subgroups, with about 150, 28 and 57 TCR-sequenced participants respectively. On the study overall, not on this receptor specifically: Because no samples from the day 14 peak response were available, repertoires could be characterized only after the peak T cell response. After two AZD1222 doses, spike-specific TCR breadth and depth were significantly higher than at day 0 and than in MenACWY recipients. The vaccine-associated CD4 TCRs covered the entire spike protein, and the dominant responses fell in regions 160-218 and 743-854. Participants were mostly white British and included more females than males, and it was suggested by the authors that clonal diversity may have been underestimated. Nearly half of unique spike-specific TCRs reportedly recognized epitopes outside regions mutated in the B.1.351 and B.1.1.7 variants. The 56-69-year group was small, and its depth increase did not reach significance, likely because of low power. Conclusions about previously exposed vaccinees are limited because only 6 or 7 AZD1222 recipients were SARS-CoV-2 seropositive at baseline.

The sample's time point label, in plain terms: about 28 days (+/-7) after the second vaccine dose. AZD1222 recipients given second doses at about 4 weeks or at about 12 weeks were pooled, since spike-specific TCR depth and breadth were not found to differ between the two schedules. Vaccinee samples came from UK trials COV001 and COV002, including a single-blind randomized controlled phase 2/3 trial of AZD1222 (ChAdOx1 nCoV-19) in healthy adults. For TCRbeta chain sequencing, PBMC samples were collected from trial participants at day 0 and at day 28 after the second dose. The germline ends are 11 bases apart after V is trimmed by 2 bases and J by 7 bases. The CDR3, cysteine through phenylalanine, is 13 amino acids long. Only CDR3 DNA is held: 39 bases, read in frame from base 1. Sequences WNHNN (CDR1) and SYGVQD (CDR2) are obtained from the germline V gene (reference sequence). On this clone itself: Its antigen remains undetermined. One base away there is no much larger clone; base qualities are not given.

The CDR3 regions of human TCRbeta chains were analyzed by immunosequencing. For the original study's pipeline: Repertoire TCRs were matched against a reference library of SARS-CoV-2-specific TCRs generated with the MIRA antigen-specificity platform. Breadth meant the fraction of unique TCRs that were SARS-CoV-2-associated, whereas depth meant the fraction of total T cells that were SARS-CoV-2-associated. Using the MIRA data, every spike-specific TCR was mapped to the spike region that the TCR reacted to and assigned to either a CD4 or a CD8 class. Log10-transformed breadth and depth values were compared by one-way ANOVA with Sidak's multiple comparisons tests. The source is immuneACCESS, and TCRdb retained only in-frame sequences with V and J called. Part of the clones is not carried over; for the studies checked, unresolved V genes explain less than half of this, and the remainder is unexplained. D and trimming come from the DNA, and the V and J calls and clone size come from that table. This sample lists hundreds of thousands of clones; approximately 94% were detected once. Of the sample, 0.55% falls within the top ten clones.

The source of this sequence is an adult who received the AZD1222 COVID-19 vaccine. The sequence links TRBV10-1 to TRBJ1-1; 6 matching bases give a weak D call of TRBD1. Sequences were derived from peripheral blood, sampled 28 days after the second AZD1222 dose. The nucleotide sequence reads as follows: TGCGCCAGCAGTGAGACAGGGAAGAATGAAGCTTTCTTT. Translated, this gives CASSETGKNEAFF.